A single sample is the source of the 27 T cell receptor beta chains below, sequenced in a study of T-cell reconstitution after alpha-beta-depleted transplantation in children. Unique molecular identifiers were used to barcode this TCRbeta library. From the PCR reads, TCRdb called clonotypes with MiXCR, one entry per CDR3 protein. The repertoire has fewer than 250,000 distinct CDR3 sequences, over 15% of them found once; the top ten carry just under 45%. The sequenced sample was PBMCs, mostly from graft donor cells, obtained 360 days after TCRalphabeta/CD19-depleted stem cell transplant. These receptors originate from a male patient between 2 and 15 years old who had a stem cell transplant for acute lymphoblastic leukemia, so the T cells may come from the graft donor.

This clonotype was seen a handful of times. This chain uses TRBV5-5 with TRBJ2-2, with 7 bases identical to TRBD1. CDR3 length: 16 amino acids. The V gene end was trimmed by 2 bases and the J gene end by 5 bases; junction bases not matched to a gene: 9. Germline V gene sequence: CDR1 SGHKS, CDR2 YYEKEE (reference sequence). CDR3 bases: TGTGCCAGCAGCTTAGGACAGGCGACACGGACCGGGGAGCTGTTTTTT. Translated: CASSLGQATRTGELFF.

The V call is TRBV12-3 or TRBV12-4, the J call TRBJ2-3; TRBD2 agrees at 7 bases. Germline trimming cut 5 bases from V and 3 bases from J; bases unmatched to any gene: 2. The CDR3 has 13 amino acids. CDR3 in DNA: TGTGCCAGCAGTCACGGGGGGACAGATACGCAGTATTTT. Translation gives CASSHGGTDTQYF.

This clonotype was recorded a few times. This chain joins TRBV25-1 and TRBJ2-1; 8 nucleotides match TRBD2. CDR1 is MGHDK, CDR2 SYGVNS, per germline. V lost 0 bases to trimming and J lost 3 bases; unmatched junction nucleotides: 7. This CDR3 comprises 17 residues. CDR3 nucleotide sequence: TGTGCCAGCAGTGAATATCCGGGGGGGCAGAACTACAATGAGCAGTTCTTC. Translation gives CASSEYPGGQNYNEQFF. The full variable domain, completed using reference TRBV25-1 and TRBJ2-1, is EADIYQTPRYLVIGTGKKITLECSQTMGHDKMYWYQQDPGMELHLIHYSYGVNSTEKGDLSSESTVSRIRTEHFPLTLESARPSHTSQYLCASSEYPGGQNYNEQFFGPGTRLTVL.

This CDR3 is CASSFPTGRANTGELFF. CDR3 in DNA: TGCGCCAGCAGCTTTCCAACAGGGAGGGCGAACACCGGGGAGCTGTTTTTT. The genes are TRBV5-1 and TRBJ2-2; D possibly corresponds to TRBD2 (7 bases). Trimming took off 2 bases at V and 0 bases at J, with 14 bases between the two ends. CDR1 is SGHRS and CDR2 is YFSETQ in the germline V gene. The CDR3 has 17 residues.

A few counts support this clonotype. This rearrangement joins TRBV28 to TRBJ2-7, with 12 bases identical to TRBD1. The CDR3 runs 16 residues. Germline V CDR1 and CDR2: MDHEN, SYDVKM. Trimming cost V 1 base and J 7 bases; bases outside gene matches: 8. The CDR3 protein is CASSLLGQGAMGEQYF. The CDR3, as DNA: TGTGCCAGCAGTTTATTGGGACAGGGGGCGATGGGAGAGCAGTACTTC.

This clonotype has only a few counts. The chain uses TRBV18 and TRBJ2-7; 7 bases map to TRBD1. There are 14 residues in the CDR3. V was pared by 4 bases and J by 3 bases, with 6 bases of the junction left unmatched. Germline loops: CDR1 KGHSH, CDR2 LQKENI. CDR3 coding DNA: TGTGCCAGCTCACGGGACAGCCGCCTCTACGAGCAGTACTTC. This encodes CASSRDSRLYEQYF. The whole variable domain, filled in from reference TRBV18 and TRBJ2-7, reads NAGVMQNPRHLVRRRGQEARLRCSPMKGHSHVYWYRQLPEEGLKFMVYLQKENIIDESGMPKERFSAEFPKEGPSILRIQQVVRGDSAAYFCASSRDSRLYEQYFGPGTRLTVT.

The chain combines TRBV4-2 with TRBJ1-2; D ambiguous. The germline V and J ends were trimmed by 4 bases and 5 bases, with 20 bases remaining between them. The germline V gene has CDR1 LGHNA and CDR2 YNFKEQ. The CDR3 covers 16 residues. CDR3 region: CASSLSHGDLRYGYTF. The DNA of the CDR3 is TGTGCCAGCAGCCTATCTCATGGGGATTTGAGGTATGGCTACACCTTC.

The V and J genes are TRBV29-1 and TRBJ2-7; tentative D call: TRBD1 (5 bases). The germline V gene has CDR1 SQVTM and CDR2 ANQGSEA. The ends were cut back, 2 bases at V and 0 bases at J, with 8 bases in the middle. CDR3 length equals 13 residues. The CDR3 here is CSVERGSSYEQYF. DNA for the CDR3: TGCAGCGTTGAAAGGGGCAGCTCCTACGAGCAGTACTTC.

This clonotype was seen more than once but under ten times. The chain joins TRBV12-3 or TRBV12-4 to TRBJ2-7; D ambiguous. The V end lost 5 bases, the J end lost 3 bases, and 11 bases lay between the germline ends. CDR3 size: 13 residues. The chain's CDR3 is CASSPQAYYEQYF. Written as DNA, the CDR3 is TGTGCCAGCAGTCCCCAGGCCTACTACGAGCAGTACTTC.

The chain carries TRBV6-2 or TRBV6-3 and TRBJ2-7; 10 positions agree with TRBD1. The V segment lost 7 bases and the J segment 0 bases; nucleotides outside the gene matches: 9. The CDR3 has 16 residues. Per germline, CDR1 MNHEY and CDR2 SVGEGT. The CDR3 nucleotides read TGTGCCAGCATCGGAATCAGGGACAGGGGCTCCTACGAGCAGTACTTC. It encodes CASIGIRDRGSYEQYF.

The V gene is TRBV27, the J gene TRBJ2-7; D may correspond to TRBD1 or TRBD2 (6 bases each). Trimming pared 2 bases from V and 3 bases from J, leaving 14 bases between. The germline V gene has CDR1 MNHEY and CDR2 SMNVEV (reference sequence). The CDR3 runs to 15 residues. CDR3 sequence: CASSLIFGGLYEQYF. DNA of the CDR3: TGTGCCAGCAGTTTAATTTTTGGGGGGCTCTACGAGCAGTACTTC.

The genes are TRBV6-4 and TRBJ2-2; 7 bases agree with TRBD1. The trim removed 6 bases at V and 6 bases at J, leaving 4 bases unmatched. Germline-derived CDR1 and CDR2 are MRHNA and SNTAGT. This CDR3 spans 13 amino acids. As DNA, the CDR3 is TGTGCCAGCAGCCAAACAGGGGCCGGGGAGCTGTTTTTT. Residues: CASSQTGAGELFF.

This clonotype occurred a few times. The CDR3 here is CASSPSGTGAIGGYTF. For the CDR3, the DNA is TGTGCCAGCAGTCCCTCCGGGACAGGGGCGATAGGTGGCTACACCTTC. V usage is TRBV6-1 and J usage is TRBJ1-2, with 10 positions matching TRBD1. Germline trimming cut 5 bases from V and 7 bases from J; bases unmatched to any gene: 13. The CDR3 loop spans 16 amino acids. Germline V gene lookup returns CDR1 MNHNS and CDR2 SASEGT.

The sample holds a few counts of this clonotype. The CDR3 loop reads CASSFGYGYTF. The CDR3 DNA reads as TGTGCCAGCAGTTTCGGCTACGGCTACACCTTC. V is TRBV6-5 and J is TRBJ1-2; D gene unclear. CDR1 MNHEY and CDR2 SVGAGI come from the germline V gene. V gave up 4 bases and J gave up 8 bases, with 8 bases separating them. CDR3 length equals 11 residues.

The chain joins TRBV7-9 to TRBJ2-2; 10 bases align to TRBD2. The ends lost 2 bases at V and 5 bases at J; junction bases unmatched: 5. The CDR3 runs 16 residues. Germline V CDR1 and CDR2: SEHNR, FQNEAQ (reference sequence). In nucleotides, the CDR3 is TGTGCCAGCAGCTTAATGAGGACTAGCGGAACCGGGGAGCTGTTTTTT. Translation: CASSLMRTSGTGELFF.

This sequence joins TRBV5-1 and TRBJ1-2; 7 positions match TRBD1. The CDR3 length is 11 residues. J was trimmed by 4 bases and V by 8 bases; bases with no gene match: 2. Germline CDR1 SGHRS, CDR2 YFSETQ. CDR3 residues: CARGQAYGYTF. The CDR3 DNA reads TGCGCCAGAGGACAGGCCTATGGCTACACCTTC.

The V call is TRBV7-6, the J call TRBJ2-2, with 14 bases aligning to TRBD2. The V segment lost 4 bases and the J segment 6 bases; nucleotides outside the gene matches: 4. The CDR3 length is 16 residues. CDR1 is SGHVS, CDR2 FNYEAQ, per germline. The CDR3 region has the DNA TGTGCCAGCAGCTCGACTAGCGGGGGGGTTCCCGGGGAGCTGTTTTTT. It codes for CASSSTSGGVPGELFF.

This clonotype showed up just a few times. The chain combines TRBV3-1 with TRBJ2-5, with 8 positions matching TRBD1. The CDR3 is 13 amino acids. J lost 4 bases, V lost 7 bases, and 5 bases had no gene match. CDR1 is LGHDT, CDR2 YNNKEL, per germline (reference sequence). The CDR3 nucleotides read TGTGCCAGCATGCAGGGGGCCTCAGAGACCCAGTACTTC. Translation: CASMQGASETQYF.

This clonotype was found a few times. Written as DNA, the CDR3 is TGTGCCAGCAGCGTTAAGGCTAGCGGGGGACTCTCCTACAATGAGCAGTTCTTC. This sequence encodes CASSVKASGGLSYNEQFF. V and J are TRBV9 and TRBJ2-1; 10 bases align to TRBD2. Germline CDR1 is SGDLS and CDR2 is YYNGEE. The V gene end was trimmed by 2 bases and the J gene end by 0 bases; junction bases not matched to a gene: 8. The CDR3 is 18 amino acids. Looking up the rest from reference TRBV9 and TRBJ2-1 gives the full variable domain: DSGVTQTPKHLITATGQRVTLRCSPRSGDLSVYWYQQSLDQGLQFLIQYYNGEERAKGNILERFSAQQFPDLHSELNLSSLELGDSALYFCASSVKASGGLSYNEQFFGPGTRLTVL.

Only a few counts were recorded for this clonotype. CDR3 nucleotides: TGTGCCAGCAGCGTAGGCGTGATTGCCGAGCAGTACTTC. It translates to CASSVGVIAEQYF. This chain connects TRBV9 to TRBJ2-7, with D unresolved. The CDR3 consists of 13 residues. Germline CDR1 SGDLS, CDR2 YYNGEE. The V and J ends lost 0 bases and 6 bases respectively, with 10 bases between them.

This chain joins TRBV7-2 and TRBJ2-3, with D maybe TRBD1 (5 bases). The V end lost 6 bases, the J end lost 0 bases, and 16 bases lay between the germline ends. Germline values: CDR1 SGHTA, CDR2 FQGNSA. This CDR3 is built from 16 residues. CDR3 nucleotide sequence: TGTGCCAGCAGTCAAATGGGGCAGGGAAGCACAGATACGCAGTATTTT. It codes for CASSQMGQGSTDTQYF.

The chain recombines TRBV2 with TRBJ1-1; D is possibly TRBD1 (6 bases). CDR3 length: 15 residues. The germline V gene encodes CDR1 SNHLY and CDR2 FYNNEI. V lost 3 bases, J lost 5 bases, and 16 bases lay in between. DNA for the CDR3: TGTGCCAGCAGTGATTTTGGACAGAGCTGGACTGAAGCTTTCTTT. It yields the protein CASSDFGQSWTEAFF.

This clonotype has just a few counts. The rearrangement links TRBV30 to TRBJ2-3; 8 bases are a match to TRBD2. Trimming at V came to 0 bases and at J to 4 bases, leaving 6 bases not matched to a gene. Germline loops: CDR1 GTSNPN, CDR2 SVGIG (reference sequence). The CDR3 contains 15 residues. The CDR3 region has the DNA TGTGCCTGGAGTGTACGTGGCGGGGGGCCAGATACGCAGTATTTT. It encodes CAWSVRGGGPDTQYF.

This chain uses TRBV23-1 with TRBJ2-7; D is possibly TRBD1 (6 bases). TRBV23-1 is reported as an ORF; its role is uncertain. The CDR3 consists of 14 residues. V was shortened by 0 bases and J by 5 bases, with 11 bases between the two germline ends. In nucleotides, the CDR3 is TGCGCCAGCAGTCAATCGCAGGGGCGGAACGAGCAGTACTTC. Its translation is CASSQSQGRNEQYF.

The table lists this clonotype with a few counts. The V and J genes are TRBV5-1 and TRBJ1-2; unclear D gene. Germline V CDR1 and CDR2: SGHRS, YFSETQ. V was pared by 5 bases and J by 1 base, with 3 bases between. The CDR3 runs 11 residues. CDR3 DNA: TGCGCCAGCAGGGATAACTATGGCTACACCTTC. Its protein is CASRDNYGYTF.

The table lists this clonotype with a few counts. The chain couples TRBV7-2 to TRBJ2-5; 7 bases match TRBD2. Germline trimming cut 5 bases from V and 5 bases from J; bases unmatched to any gene: 11. Germline V gene data show CDR1 as SGHTA and CDR2 as FQGNSA. This CDR3 spans 15 amino acids. This chain's CDR3 is CASSLGGSVGETQYF. DNA for the CDR3: TGTGCCAGCAGCCTGGGGGGGTCGGTCGGGGAGACCCAGTACTTC.

The chain uses TRBV6-2 or TRBV6-3 and TRBJ2-3, with 9 bases that match TRBD2. The CDR3 loop spans 16 amino acids. V shed 4 bases and J 4 bases; nucleotides not matched to a gene: 9. The germline gives CDR1 MNHEY, CDR2 SVGEGT. CDR3 loop: CASSSPRRGGADTQYF. Written as DNA, the CDR3 is TGTGCCAGCAGTTCCCCCCGGCGGGGGGGCGCAGATACGCAGTATTTT.